The entry below describes one T cell receptor (beta chain). This same CDR3 is encoded by further DNA sequences in the sample. This CDR3 spans 15 amino acids. V shed 2 bases and J 8 bases; nucleotides not matched to a gene: 6. Germline CDR1 reads LNHDA; CDR2 reads SQIVND (reference sequence). The record originates from a study of Ad26.COV2.S vaccination and SARS-CoV-2 variants. Study at large: Participants got Ad26.COV2.S intramuscularly, once or twice 56 days apart.

Clones were read by immunoSEQ multiplex PCR, and TCRdb kept only the in-frame ones, dropping some. The data contain around 380,000 clones, about 88% of them seen just once; the ten biggest clones take up approximately 3.7%. Treatment specified: some 19 received Ad26.COV2.S at low or high dose, single or two shots; several received placebo; per-sample allocation not given. On day 63 after the first injection, vaccine and placebo recipients gave samples. The receptor was derived from a person between 18 and 60 years old who received the Ad26.COV2.S COVID-19 vaccine or a placebo. The sequencing here drew on peripheral blood, taken in a trial of Ad26.COV2.S vaccine versus placebo. The rearrangement uses TRBV19 and TRBJ1-6; 7 bases match TRBD1. The CDR3: CASSIRGQGDSPLHF. The CDR3 nucleotides are TGTGCCAGTAGTATAAGGGGGCAGGGAGATTCACCCCTCCACTTT.